These T cell receptor beta chains were read from a single sample in a study of blood T cell repertoires in COVID-19. Clones were sequenced by immunoSEQ multiplex PCR, and TCRdb holds only the in-frame ones, with some missing. The sample lists 90,000 to 120,000 clones; about 88% were seen once. Sequenced sample: peripheral blood. The origin of the receptors is a human donor in a cohort sampled during active COVID-19. Both conserved end residues are part of each CDR3. A D gene is named only where the DNA matches it firmly. The size field is filled for only some rows; it gives once, few, many or a size class.

v_gene	j_gene	d_gene	abundance	CDR3nt	CDR3aa
TRBV20-1	TRBJ2-7	TRBD2	few	TGCAGTGCTTATAGCGGGGGTCAGTACTTC	CSAYSGGQYF
TRBV3-1/TRBV3-2	TRBJ1-6	NA	NA	TGTGCCAGCAGCCAAGAAGAGTATTCACCCCTCCACTTT	CASSQEEYSPLHF
TRBV4-3	TRBJ2-6	TRBD1	NA	TGCGCCAGCAGCCAAGAGCAGCCCGGGACAGGGATATCCGGGGCCAACGTCCTGACTTTC	CASSQEQPGTGISGANVLTF
TRBV28	TRBJ1-5	NA	NA	TGTGCCAGCAGTTCCCTGGGGCTTCATAGCAATCAGCCCCAGCATTTT	CASSSLGLHSNQPQHF
TRBV18	TRBJ1-2	NA	NA	TGTGCCAGCTCACCCCCTATGAAGGCGGGGGCGGTTTATGGCTACACCTTC	CASSPPMKAGAVYGYTF
TRBV6-1	TRBJ1-4	NA	NA	TGTGCCAGCAGTGAAAGGAGGGAGGCAACTAATGAAAAACTGTTTTTT	CASSERREATNEKLFF
TRBV29-1	TRBJ2-1	NA	NA	TGCAGCGTTGGGGCGGGACACAATGAGCAGTTCTTC	CSVGAGHNEQFF
TRBV2	TRBJ2-7	NA	NA	TGTGCCAGCAGTGAAGCCAGGGGCGGACCCCACGAGCAGTACTTC	CASSEARGGPHEQYF
TRBV3-1/TRBV3-2	TRBJ1-2	TRBD1	NA	TGTGCCAGCAGCCCCGCTCTAGACGGGACAGGCTATGGCTACACCTTC	CASSPALDGTGYGYTF
TRBV18	TRBJ2-3	NA	NA	TGTGCCAGCTCACGCGGGTACGGAACAGATACGCAGTATTTT	CASSRGYGTDTQYF
TRBV7-9	TRBJ2-7	TRBD1	few	TGTGCCAGCAGCTTAGTGGGACAGGGTTCCTACGAGCAGTACTTC	CASSLVGQGSYEQYF
TRBV30	TRBJ1-5	TRBD1	NA	TGTGCCTGGAGTGGACAGGGGAGCAATCAGCCCCAGCATTTT	CAWSGQGSNQPQHF
TRBV30	TRBJ1-3	NA	NA	TGTGCCTGGAGCCCCGGGACAAATACAAACACCATATATTTT	CAWSPGTNTNTIYF
TRBV28	TRBJ2-6	TRBD2	NA	TGTGCCAGCAGTCGCAACCCACTAGCGGGAGCTTCTGGGGCCAACGTCCTGACTTTC	CASSRNPLAGASGANVLTF
TRBV5-1	TRBJ2-7	TRBD1	NA	TGCGCCAGCAGCTTGGCCCCAGGGGGCTACGAGCAGTACTTC	CASSLAPGGYEQYF
TRBV7-9	TRBJ2-5	TRBD1	once	TGTGCCAGCAGCTCCTTGACAGGGTTCTCTCAAGAGACCCAGTACTTC	CASSSLTGFSQETQYF
TRBV5-4	TRBJ2-3	TRBD1	NA	TGTGCCAGCAGCTGGGACAGGGCGGCACACACAGATACGCAGTATTTT	CASSWDRAAHTDTQYF
TRBV28	TRBJ2-7	TRBD2	NA	TGTGCCAGCAGCCTAAATGGCGGGGGGGGTTGGAACGAGCAGTACTTC	CASSLNGGGGWNEQYF
TRBV18	TRBJ2-2	TRBD2	NA	TGTGCCAGCTCACCGAGACTAGCGGAGTTCACCGGGGAGCTGTTTTTT	CASSPRLAEFTGELFF
TRBV7-6	TRBJ2-3	NA	NA	TGTGCCAGCAGCCCCCTCGGCGCTAGTGGGTCCACAGATACGCAGTATTTT	CASSPLGASGSTDTQYF
TRBV12-5	TRBJ1-5	TRBD1	once	TGTGCTAGTGGTTTGGACGACAGGGGGCAGGGTCAGCCCCAGCATTTT	CASGLDDRGQGQPQHF
TRBV7-2	TRBJ2-1	NA	NA	TGTGCCAGCAGCTTACGAGGGAGTTACAATGAGCAGTTCTTC	CASSLRGSYNEQFF
TRBV29-1	TRBJ2-3	TRBD2	NA	TGCAGCGAGACGACTAGCGGGAGCCCAGATACGCAGTATTTT	CSETTSGSPDTQYF
TRBV28	TRBJ2-7	TRBD1	NA	TGTGCCAGCAGACCTGGACAGGGCTACGAGCAGTACTTC	CASRPGQGYEQYF
TRBV5-1	TRBJ2-3	NA	once	TGCGCCAGCAGCTTGGACGGGAGAGCAGATACGCAGTATTTT	CASSLDGRADTQYF
TRBV16	TRBJ1-6	TRBD1	NA	TGTGCCAGCAGCTTGACAGGGGGCGGTAATTCACCCCTCCACTTT	CASSLTGGGNSPLHF
TRBV28	TRBJ2-5	NA	NA	TGTGCCAGCAGCTCCCGGGCGGGCGGATTCCAAGAGACCCAGTACTTC	CASSSRAGGFQETQYF
TRBV7-8	TRBJ2-7	TRBD2	NA	TGTGCCAGCACCCTCCTGGCGGGGGGGTGGGAGCAGTACTTC	CASTLLAGGWEQYF
TRBV27	TRBJ1-1	NA	once	TGTGCCAGCAGAAGGGAGATGAACACTGAAGCTTTCTTT	CASRREMNTEAFF
TRBV6-5	TRBJ2-7	TRBD2	NA	TGTGCCAGCACCACGACTAGCGGGGCGGTGGGGGAGCAGTACTTC	CASTTTSGAVGEQYF
TRBV27	TRBJ1-5	TRBD1	NA	TGTGCCAGCCCACGGGACAGCAAAAAGGATCAGCCCCAGCATTTT	CASPRDSKKDQPQHF
TRBV29-1	TRBJ2-5	TRBD2	NA	TGCAGCGTCTCGGGACTAGCGGGAGGAGAGACCCAGTACTTC	CSVSGLAGGETQYF
TRBV5-1	TRBJ2-1	TRBD1	NA	TGCGCCAGCAGCCCGGCAACGGACAGGGAAGCGTTCTTC	CASSPATDREAFF
TRBV19	TRBJ1-3	NA	NA	TGTGCCAGTATAAGAGGGAATGGAAACACCATATATTTT	CASIRGNGNTIYF
TRBV5-1	TRBJ2-2	NA	NA	TGCGCCAGCAGCTTGAGGGGTCTGAACACCGGGGAGCTGTTTTTT	CASSLRGLNTGELFF
TRBV3-1/TRBV3-2	TRBJ2-1	TRBD2	NA	TGTGCCAGCAGCCAGGGGACTAGCGCGAACAATGAGCAGTTCTTC	CASSQGTSANNEQFF
TRBV5-1	TRBJ2-7	NA	NA	TGCGCCAGCAGCTTGGAAGCAGGGGTCTACGAGCAGTACTTC	CASSLEAGVYEQYF
TRBV5-5	TRBJ2-1	NA	NA	TGTGCCAGCAGCTTGGCCGGTCAGGGATACAATGAGCAGTTCTTC	CASSLAGQGYNEQFF
TRBV7-9	TRBJ2-4	NA	NA	TGTGCCAGCAGCTTCAACCAGGGATACATTCAGTACTTC	CASSFNQGYIQYF
TRBV4-1	TRBJ1-2	TRBD1	NA	TGCGCCAGCAGCCAAGGAACTTCAGTCCGACAGGGGTTTGGTGGCTACACCTTC	CASSQGTSVRQGFGGYTF
TRBV19	TRBJ2-1	NA	NA	TGTGCCAGTACGGCAGGGGCGACGGGGAATGAGCAGTTCTTC	CASTAGATGNEQFF
TRBV5-1	TRBJ1-2	NA	NA	TGCGCCAGCAGCTTGGGGGCCCTACCGGATGGCTACACCTTC	CASSLGALPDGYTF
TRBV7-3	TRBJ1-2	TRBD1	NA	TGTGCCAGCAGCTTAGGACAGGGGGCTGGCTACACCTTC	CASSLGQGAGYTF
TRBV16	TRBJ1-1	NA	NA	TGTGCCAGCAGCCAATCCCGAGGGAACACTGAAGCTTTCTTT	CASSQSRGNTEAFF
TRBV7-2	TRBJ2-7	NA	NA	TGTGCCAGCAGCCTAAAAGAGGGATCAAGGTCCTACGAGCAGTACTTC	CASSLKEGSRSYEQYF
TRBV10-2	TRBJ2-7	TRBD2	NA	TGCGCCAGCGATGGGACTAGCGGGGATTCCTACGAGCAGTACTTC	CASDGTSGDSYEQYF
TRBV23-1	TRBJ1-6	NA	NA	TGCGCCAGCAGTCGGGCAGGCTTACAGTATAATTCACCCCTCCACTTT	CASSRAGLQYNSPLHF
TRBV7-2	TRBJ2-4	NA	NA	TGTGCCAGCAGCTTAACGGGCGGGCTAGCCAAAAACATTCAGTACTTC	CASSLTGGLAKNIQYF
TRBV5-6	TRBJ1-6	TRBD1	NA	TGTGCCAGCAGCTGGGGGACAGGGAATCGCAATTCACCCCTCCACTTT	CASSWGTGNRNSPLHF